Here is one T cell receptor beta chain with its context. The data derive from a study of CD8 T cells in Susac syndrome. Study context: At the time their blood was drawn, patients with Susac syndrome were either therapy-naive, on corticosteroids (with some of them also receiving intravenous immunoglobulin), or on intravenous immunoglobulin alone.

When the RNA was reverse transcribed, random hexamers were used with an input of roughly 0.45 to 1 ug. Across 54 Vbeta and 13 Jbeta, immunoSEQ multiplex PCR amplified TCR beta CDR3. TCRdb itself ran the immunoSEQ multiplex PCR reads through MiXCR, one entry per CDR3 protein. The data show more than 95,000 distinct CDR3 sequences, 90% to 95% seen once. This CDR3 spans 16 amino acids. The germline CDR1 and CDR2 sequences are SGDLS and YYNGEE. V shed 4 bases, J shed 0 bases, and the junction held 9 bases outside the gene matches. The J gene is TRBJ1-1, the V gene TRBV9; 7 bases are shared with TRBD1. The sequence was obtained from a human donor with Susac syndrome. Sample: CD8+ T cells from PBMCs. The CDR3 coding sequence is TGTGCCAGCAGCCCCAGCGGGGGACAGTTGAACACTGAAGCTTTCTTT. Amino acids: CASSPSGGQLNTEAFF.